Following are 17 T cell receptor beta chains from one sample sequenced in a study of beta chain features in type 1 diabetes. Isolated RNA was reverse transcribed in full, so expressed TCRB transcripts were sequenced. This table comes from immunoSEQ multiplex PCR, and its TCRdb copy is limited to in-frame clones, with some not included. The table includes 200,000 to 250,000 clones, 68% detected once. Sequences were obtained from naive CD4+ T cells from blood. The receptors derive from a man aged 30 to 39 in good health.

The chain couples TRBV7-9 to TRBJ1-1; D is uncertain. The CDR3 contains 13 residues. V lost 2 bases and J lost 6, with 10 bases in between. CDR1 SEHNR and CDR2 FQNEAQ come from the germline V gene (reference sequence). CDR3 nucleotides: TGTGCCAGCAGCTTAATCACAGAGTCTGAAGCTTTCTTT. Its protein product is CASSLITESEAFF.

This clone was seen a handful of times. CDR3 sequence: CASSQYTDTQYF. The CDR3 coding sequence is TGTGCCAGCTCACAATACACAGATACGCAGTATTTT. The genes are TRBV18 and TRBJ2-3, with unresolved D. With 4 bases removed from V and 2 bases from J, the gap between germline ends came to 4 bases. This CDR3 has 12 residues. The germline gives CDR1 KGHSH, CDR2 LQKENI.

The table lists this clone with a count of one. The chain is built from TRBV29-1 and TRBJ1-4; D gene unclear. The germline V gene has CDR1 SQVTM and CDR2 ANQGSEA. The length of the CDR3 is 12 residues. The V end was cut by 7 bases, the J end by 4 bases, with 10 bases between. CDR3 nucleotides: TGCAGCGGAATCGAGGGTAATGAAAAACTGTTTTTT. This encodes CSGIEGNEKLFF.

This chain connects TRBV30 to TRBJ2-1, with 7 bases fitting TRBD1. V shed 4 bases and J 7 bases; nucleotides not matched to a gene: 7. The CDR3 runs to 13 residues. The germline V gene has CDR1 GTSNPN and CDR2 SVGIG (reference sequence). The chain's CDR3 is CAWTGGPGNEQFF. In DNA form, the CDR3 reads TGTGCCTGGACAGGGGGTCCTGGGAATGAGCAGTTCTTC.

The rearrangement joins TRBV30 to TRBJ1-3; tentatively, D is TRBD1 (5 bases). Germline V CDR1 and CDR2: GTSNPN, SVGIG (reference sequence). The CDR3 loop spans 15 amino acids. Deletions cut 7 bases from V and 6 bases from J, with 22 bases between. The CDR3 sequence: CASHMGTSSSNTIYF. The CDR3 DNA is TGTGCCTCCCATATGGGGACCTCTTCTTCAAACACCATATATTTT.

This clone has a handful of counts. The V gene is TRBV27, the J gene TRBJ2-7, with D perhaps TRBD2 (5 bases). Germline lookup yields CDR1 MNHEY and CDR2 SMNVEV (reference sequence). Trimming removed 3 bases at V and 3 bases at J, with 12 bases between. The CDR3 contains 14 residues. The CDR3 spells CASSFEGLIYEQYF. The CDR3, as DNA: TGTGCCAGCAGTTTCGAAGGACTGATCTACGAGCAGTACTTC.

This chain links TRBV5-6 with TRBJ2-1, with 10 bases identical to TRBD2. The V gene end was trimmed by 2 bases and the J gene end by 2 bases; junction bases not matched to a gene: 4. Germline CDR1 and CDR2: SGHDT and YYEEEE. This CDR3 region has 16 residues. The CDR3 bases are TGTGCCAGCAGCTTCGGAGCGGGAGGGCCCTACAATGAGCAGTTCTTC. As protein: CASSFGAGGPYNEQFF.

V gene TRBV7-2 combines with J gene TRBJ2-3; TRBD2 matches 13 bases. V trimming: 7 bases; J trimming: 2 bases; junction bases outside the gene matches: 6. The CDR3 sequence is 16 residues long. Germline V lookup: CDR1 SGHTA, CDR2 FQGNSA. CDR3 coding DNA: TGTGCCAGCACCGGACTAGCGGGGGCGTTCACAGATACGCAGTATTTT. Translation gives CASTGLAGAFTDTQYF. The whole variable domain, remainder taken from reference TRBV7-2 and TRBJ2-3, is GAGVSQSPSNKVTEKGKDVELRCDPISGHTALYWYRQSLGQGLEFLIYFQGNSAPDKSGLPSDRFSAERTGGSVSTLTIQRTQQEDSAVYLCASTGLAGAFTDTQYFGPGTRLTVL.

This clone was detected only a few times. The chain combines TRBV4-3 with TRBJ2-3, with TRBD2 identical over 8 bases. Trimming took 4 bases from V and 0 from J; bases not matched to a gene: 9. Germline V gene sequence: CDR1 LGHNA, CDR2 YSLEER. This CDR3 comprises 17 residues. Written as DNA, the CDR3 is TGCGCCAGCAGCCCCCGGGGTAGCGGGATAAGCACAGATACGCAGTATTTT. This encodes CASSPRGSGISTDTQYF.

The V and J genes are TRBV30 and TRBJ1-1; D ambiguous. The ends were cut back, 5 bases at V and 0 bases at J, with 7 bases in the middle. The CDR3 loop spans 12 amino acids. CDR1 and CDR2 (germline): GTSNPN, SVGIG (reference sequence). The CDR3 DNA reads TGTGCCTGGGTCGAGTTGAACACTGAAGCTTTCTTT. It yields the protein CAWVELNTEAFF.

The sample holds a few counts of this clone. V is TRBV30 and J is TRBJ1-4, with a weak D call TRBD1 (6 bases). The germline gives CDR1 GTSNPN, CDR2 SVGIG (reference sequence). V lost 8 bases and J lost 0, with 13 bases in between. The CDR3 loop spans 14 amino acids. The CDR3 here is CAGTQSSTNEKLFF. CDR3 in DNA: TGTGCCGGGACACAGAGCTCAACTAATGAAAAACTGTTTTTT.

This chain uses TRBV30 with TRBJ2-3, with D perhaps assigned TRBD1 or TRBD2 (7 bases each). Trimming removed 0 bases from V and 4 bases from J, with 14 bases in between. The length of the CDR3 is 15 residues. CDR1 and CDR2 from the germline V gene are GTSNPN and SVGIG (reference sequence). The CDR3 sequence: CAWSVLRGGSDTQYF. In nucleotides, the CDR3 is TGTGCCTGGAGTGTACTCAGGGGGGGCTCAGATACGCAGTATTTT.

This chain connects TRBV7-2 to TRBJ2-1, with D perhaps TRBD2 (6 bases). The germline V gene has CDR1 SGHTA and CDR2 FQGNSA. The CDR3 extends over 16 amino acids. Trimming took 0 bases from V and 3 from J, leaving 12 bases between them. CDR3 nucleotide sequence: TGTGCCAGCAGCTTAGCCAGGAGGGAGATCTACAATGAGCAGTTCTTC. Its protein product is CASSLARREIYNEQFF.

The CDR3, as DNA: TGTGCCAGCAGCGGATCGATTAGCAATCAGCCCCAGCATTTT. Translated: CASSGSISNQPQHF. This chain connects TRBV7-9 to TRBJ1-5; unclear D gene. The ends were cut back, 5 bases at V and 0 bases at J, with 8 bases in the middle. CDR1 is SEHNR and CDR2 is FQNEAQ in the germline V gene (reference sequence). The CDR3 totals 14 residues.

The rearrangement joins TRBV5-1 to TRBJ2-7; D gene unclear. CDR3 size: 14 residues. Germline loops: CDR1 SGHRS, CDR2 YFSETQ. Trimming pared 0 bases from V and 3 bases from J, leaving 10 bases between. CDR3 nucleotides: TGCGCCAGCAGCTTGGCCGGACGGTACTACGAGCAGTACTTC. Its translation: CASSLAGRYYEQYF.

The V gene is TRBV4-1, the J gene TRBJ2-5, with TRBD2 identical over 13 bases. The V segment lost 5 bases and the J segment 0 bases; nucleotides outside the gene matches: 3. The CDR3 has 16 amino acids. The germline V gene has CDR1 MGHRA and CDR2 YSYEKL. In DNA form, the CDR3 reads TGCGCCAGCAGCTGGGGGACTAGCGGGAACCAAGAGACCCAGTACTTC. Amino acid sequence: CASSWGTSGNQETQYF.

As to this clone: Additional DNA sequences in this sample encode the identical CDR3. The chain couples TRBV6-5 to TRBJ1-1, with D possibly being TRBD1 (5 bases). The V end lost 8 bases, the J end lost 4 bases, and 8 bases lay between the germline ends. The CDR3 consists of 11 residues. Germline V gene sequence: CDR1 MNHEY, CDR2 SVGAGI. CDR3 region: CASSRGTEAFF. The CDR3 bases are TGTGCCAGCTCGAGGGGCACTGAAGCTTTCTTT.